The clone carrying this T cell receptor (beta chain) was seen once. The CDR3 sequence is 15 residues long. Per the original methods: Estimation of nucleated cell counts was performed using reference gene primer amplification. TCRdb's table, derived via immunoSEQ multiplex PCR, lists solely in-frame clones and lacks some. The V and J calls and the clone size are those of that table, but D and trimming were determined from the DNA. The data contain about 42,000 clones, roughly 89% of them singletons. This entry belongs to a study of blood T cell repertoires in COVID-19. About the study: The United States, Italy and Spain supplied acute and convalescent COVID-19 samples. T cells, B-cell-depleted T cells, or PBMCs supplied cDNA or gDNA.

Sequenced: peripheral blood. This clonotype originated in a human donor in a cohort sampled during active COVID-19. J is TRBJ1-1 and V is TRBV12-1; TRBD1 reflects the table's D call only, with no check against the DNA. TRBV12-1 constitutes a pseudogene. For the CDR3, the DNA is TGTGCCAGCAGCCCCAGGACATCCCCCAACACTGAAGCTTTCTTT. This sequence encodes CASSPRTSPNTEAFF.